A single sample is the source of the 29 T cell receptor beta chains below, sequenced in a study of tissue T cells after allogeneic stem cell transplantation. Using immunoSEQ multiplex PCR, the repertoire was profiled, and TCRdb retains in-frame clones only, with some absent. This repertoire shows several thousand clones, roughly three fifths found once; its top ten account for around 29%. As for time point: mouse harvest day 7 after allogeneic transplant. Mouse grafts combined 10^7 T-cell-depleted bone marrow cells with 10^6 splenic CD5+ T cells. Sequencing input: spleen. The source is a female BALB/c mouse given C57BL/6 T cells with graft-versus-host disease after an allogeneic hematopoietic cell transplant.

A note on this clone: Each gene name is a mouse one. The read finishes 1 residue shy of the CDR3 end, and the germline J gene is used to complete it. The rearrangement uses TRBV26 and TRBJ2-5, with D uncertain. Trimming left V 3 bases short and J 0 bases short, with 7 bases between. Germline lookup yields CDR1 KGHPV and CDR2 FQNQEV (reference sequence). The CDR3 consists of 14 residues. CDR3 protein: CASSLPINQDTQYF. The covered CDR3 bases are TGTGCCAGCAGTCTCCCAATTAACCAAGACACCCAGTAC.

In this sample, this clone is medium-sized (0.01 to 0.1%). The genes and germline here are from mouse. The CDR3 extends 1 residue past the end of the read, so its final part is completed from the germline J gene. The chain joins TRBV19 to TRBJ2-1; D is perhaps TRBD1 (5 bases). This CDR3 is built from 12 residues. Germline V lookup: CDR1 FNHDT, CDR2 SITEND (reference sequence). V was trimmed by 4 bases and J by 7 bases, leaving 9 bases between them. The CDR3 spells CASSFNRAEQFF. Partial CDR3 DNA: TGTGCCAGCAGTTTTAACAGGGCTGAGCAGTTC.

This clone is medium-sized in the sample. The gene names here belong to mouse. The read finishes 1 residue shy of the CDR3 end, and the germline J gene is used to complete it. V is TRBV31 and J is TRBJ2-7, with D possibly being TRBD1 (5 bases). This CDR3 is 12 amino acids long. V shed 4 bases and J shed 7 bases, with 14 bases lying between them. Per germline, CDR1 GKSSPN and CDR2 SITVG. The DNA read from the CDR3 is TGTGCCTGGATTATTCCAGGGAGGGAACAGTAC. Its translation: CAWIIPGREQY. The whole CDR3 protein is CAWIIPGREQYF.

As concerns this clone: Mouse names are used for the genes. The read stops 1 residue short of the end of the CDR3; the missing end is completed from the germline J gene. The chain combines TRBV14 with TRBJ2-3, with TRBD1 as a possible D gene (6 bases). This CDR3 region has 15 residues. V was clipped by 5 bases and J by 0 bases, with 13 bases between them. Germline V gene lookup returns CDR1 SGHDT and CDR2 FRDEAV. The sequenced CDR3 bases are TGTGCCAGCAGCCCGGGACACCCTAGTGCAGAAACGCTGTAT. Protein product: CASSPGHPSAETLY. In full, the CDR3 is CASSPGHPSAETLYF.

Comments on this clone: Each gene name is a mouse one. The read ends 1 residue shy of where the CDR3 ends; the end is completed using the germline J gene. V usage is TRBV16 and J usage is TRBJ1-1, with 9 bases lining up with TRBD1. The trim removed 4 bases at V and 5 bases at J, leaving 2 bases unmatched. The CDR3 totals 13 residues. Per the germline V gene, CDR1 is SGHSA and CDR2 is FRNQAP. CDR3 loop: CASSSGQGTEVFF. The CDR3 bases that were read are TGTGCAAGCAGCTCGGGACAGGGAACAGAAGTCTTC.

Notes on this clone: The germline and genes are mouse ones. The CDR3 end is not reached by the read, which stops 1 residue before it; the germline J gene fills it in. The chain is built from TRBV1 and TRBJ1-6; no clear D. TRBJ1-6 is marked as an open reading frame, function uncertain. The germline V gene has CDR1 NSQYPW and CDR2 LRSPGD (reference sequence). V lost 0 bases, J lost 2 bases, and 5 bases lay in between. The CDR3 consists of 15 residues. CDR3 DNA, as far as it was read: TGCACCTGCAGTGCAGATGGAACCTATAATTCGCCCCTCTAC. It is translated as CTCSADGTYNSPLY. The full CDR3 is CTCSADGTYNSPLYF.

Comments on this clone: Gene names and germline match the mouse. Read data end 1 residue before the CDR3 end; the end is taken from the germline J gene. V and J are TRBV14 and TRBJ2-5; D might be TRBD1 (6 bases). Germline V CDR1 and CDR2: SGHDT, FRDEAV. Trimming left V 5 bases short and J 2 bases short, with 12 bases between. The CDR3 sequence is 14 residues long. CDR3: CASSLRDIQDTQYF. The part of the CDR3 DNA that was read is TGTGCCAGCAGCCTCCGGGACATCCAAGACACCCAGTAC.

This clone was detected a few times. Germline and genes here are mouse. The CDR3 end is not reached by the read, which stops 1 residue before it; the germline J gene fills it in. This chain links TRBV26 with TRBJ2-7; 7 bases align to TRBD1. This CDR3 has 13 residues. Trimming removed 3 bases from V and 1 base from J; junction bases left unmatched: 0. Germline V gene data show CDR1 as KGHPV and CDR2 as FQNQEV (reference sequence). CDR3 sequence reads: CASSLQGSYEQYF. Partial CDR3 DNA: TGTGCCAGCAGTCTACAGGGGTCCTATGAACAGTAC.

About this clone: Gene names are mouse gene names. The read is 1 residue too short to cover the CDR3 end, so that end is filled in from the germline J gene. The chain employs TRBV13-1 and TRBJ1-1; tentatively, D is TRBD1 (6 bases). Germline V CDR1 and CDR2: NSHNY, SYGAGN. The CDR3 runs 13 residues. With 2 bases removed from V and 3 bases from J, the gap between germline ends came to 8 bases. This CDR3 is CASSEDRDTEVFF. CDR3 DNA, as far as it was read: TGTGCCAGCAGTGAGGACAGAGACACAGAAGTCTTC.

This clone was observed a few times. Mouse gene names and germline throughout. The sequenced fragment ends 1 residue before the CDR3 boundary, so the rest is inferred from the germline J gene. This chain links TRBV13-1 with TRBJ1-5, with 8 bases that match TRBD1. The CDR3 has 15 residues. Germline CDR1 NSHNY, CDR2 SYGAGN. V shed 0 bases, J shed 1 base, and the junction held 0 bases outside the gene matches. This CDR3 reads CASSDGDRNNQAPLF. The CDR3 DNA, read in part, is TGTGCCAGCAGTGATGGGGACAGGAACAACCAGGCTCCGCTT. The entire variable domain, with the rest obtained from reference TRBV13-1 and TRBJ1-5, is as follows: EAAVTQSPRNKVTVTGGNVTLSCRQTNSHNYMYWYRQDTGHGLRLIHYSYGAGNLRIGDVPDGYKATRTTQEDFFLLLELASPSQTSLYFCASSDGDRNNQAPLFGEGTRLSVL.

Concerning this clone itself: Mouse germline and gene names are used. The covered CDR3 bases are TGTGCCAGCTCCTCTGGGTATGAACAGTAC. This sequence encodes CASSSGYEQY. The complete CDR3 reads CASSSGYEQYF. The chain couples TRBV12-2 to TRBJ2-7; TRBD2 is a possible D gene (5 bases). The DNA ends 1 residue before the CDR3 does, and the rest of the CDR3 is filled in from the germline J gene. Trimming took off 4 bases at V and 4 bases at J, with 7 bases between the two ends. There are 11 residues in the CDR3. Per the germline V gene, CDR1 is SGHLS and CDR2 is HYDKME.

This clone came up once. Mouse gene names apply. The CDR3 end falls 1 residue outside the read, so it is completed with the germline J gene. This chain joins TRBV3 and TRBJ1-1; D is uncertain. The CDR3 is 13 residues long. The germline V and J ends were trimmed by 1 base and 1 base, with 4 bases remaining between them. Germline CDR1 is SNHLY and CDR2 is FYNGKV (reference sequence). The sequenced CDR3 bases are TGTGCCAGCAGCTTAGTTGGGAACACAGAAGTCTTC. It encodes CASSLVGNTEVF. The CDR3 as a whole reads CASSLVGNTEVFF.

This clone has only a few counts. Genes and germline come from the mouse. The read stops 1 residue short of the end of the CDR3; the missing end is completed from the germline J gene. V is TRBV5 and J is TRBJ2-5; 7 bases are shared with TRBD2. This CDR3 is 15 amino acids long. V gave up 1 base and J gave up 1 base; unmatched junction bases: 2. Germline values: CDR1 LGHNA, CDR2 YNLKQL (reference sequence). CDR3 DNA (partial): TGTGCCAGCAGCCAAGTCTGGGGGTACCAAGACACCCAGTAC. It yields the protein CASSQVWGYQDTQY. The whole CDR3 reads CASSQVWGYQDTQYF.

Comments on this clone: Each gene name is a mouse one. The CDR3 spells CASSTDANTEVFF. The sequenced part of the CDR3 DNA is TGTGCCAGCAGTACAGATGCAAACACAGAAGTCTTC. The genes are TRBV26 and TRBJ1-1; D remains ambiguous. The CDR3 extends 1 residue past the end of the read, so its final part is completed from the germline J gene. Trimming removed 5 bases from V and 0 bases from J, with 7 bases in between. This CDR3 spans 13 amino acids. The germline V gene encodes CDR1 KGHPV and CDR2 FQNQEV (reference sequence). Drawing the rest from reference TRBV26 and TRBJ1-1, the complete variable domain is NSKVIQTPRYLVKGQGQKAKMRCIPEKGHPVVFWYQQNKNNEFKFLINFQNQEVLQQIDMTEKRFSAECPSNSPCSLEIQSSEAGDSALYLCASSTDANTEVFFGKGTRLTVV.

On this clone: Gene and germline names: mouse. The part of the CDR3 DNA that was read is TGTGCCAGCAGCCGGACAGGGGATAACACCTTGTAC. Amino acids: CASSRTGDNTLY. The entire CDR3 protein reads CASSRTGDNTLYF. The V gene is TRBV19, the J gene TRBJ2-4; the match to TRBD1 covers 9 bases. The sequenced fragment ends 1 residue before the CDR3 boundary, so the rest is inferred from the germline J gene. Germline CDR1 is FNHDT and CDR2 is SITEND (reference sequence). This CDR3 is built from 13 residues. V gave up 5 bases and J gave up 6 bases; unmatched junction bases: 4.

For this clone: Any gene name here is a mouse gene name. The CDR3 end is not reached by the read, which stops 1 residue before it; the germline J gene fills it in. J is TRBJ2-1 and V is TRBV13-2; no firm D call. The V end was cut by 0 bases, the J end by 3 bases, with 4 bases between. Germline CDR1 reads NNHNN; CDR2 reads SYGAGS (reference sequence). The CDR3 spans 13 residues. The CDR3 spells CASGDDIYAEQFF. The part of the CDR3 DNA that was read is TGTGCCAGCGGTGATGACATCTATGCTGAGCAGTTC.

Note on this clone: Gene and germline names: mouse. The read comes to an end 1 residue before the CDR3 does, leaving the germline J gene to fill in the end. This rearrangement joins TRBV26 to TRBJ1-1, with D possibly being TRBD1 (5 bases). This CDR3 has 14 amino acids. CDR1 KGHPV and CDR2 FQNQEV come from the germline V gene (reference sequence). V shed 0 bases and J shed 4 bases, with 9 bases lying between them. The DNA read from the CDR3 is TGTGCCAGCAGTCTGTCCAGGGCCGGCACAGAAGTCTTC. It yields the protein CASSLSRAGTEVF. The whole CDR3 sequence reads CASSLSRAGTEVFF.

In the case of this clone: Gene names and germline refer to mouse. This chain's CDR3 is CASSYPGNTLYF. The part of the CDR3 DNA that was read is TGTGCCAGCAGCTACCCAGGGAACACCTTGTAC. V gene TRBV4 combines with J gene TRBJ2-4; maybe TRBD1 (5 bases). The missing CDR3 end, 1 residue past where the read stops, is filled in from the germline J gene. Germline CDR1 reads LGHDT; CDR2 reads YNNKQL (reference sequence). The V end was cut by 3 bases, the J end by 6 bases, with 7 bases between. There are 12 residues in the CDR3.

This clone was detected a few times. Here the gene names and germline are mouse. The CDR3 end falls 1 residue outside the read, so it is completed with the germline J gene. The chain recombines TRBV13-2 with TRBJ1-4; D unresolved. This CDR3 has 13 residues. Trimming pared 1 base from V and 4 bases from J, leaving 5 bases between. Germline V gene lookup returns CDR1 NNHNN and CDR2 SYGAGS (reference sequence). The CDR3 spells CASGDTINERLFF. The covered CDR3 bases are TGTGCCAGCGGTGATACAATCAACGAAAGATTATTT.

On this clone: The gene names here belong to mouse. From the germline J gene comes the end of the CDR3, since the read stops 1 residue before it. V usage is TRBV5 and J usage is TRBJ1-3; D ambiguous. The CDR3 is 14 amino acids. V gave up 2 bases and J gave up 0 bases, with 5 bases separating them. The germline V gene encodes CDR1 LGHNA and CDR2 YNLKQL (reference sequence). Incomplete CDR3 DNA: TGTGCCAGCAGCCAACAAAATTCTGGAAATACGCTCTAT. Protein product: CASSQQNSGNTLY. The CDR3 in its entirety is CASSQQNSGNTLYF.

Regarding this clone: Gene labels here are mouse ones. The read terminates 1 residue before the CDR3 end, so the remaining end is supplied by the germline J gene. This chain joins TRBV31 and TRBJ2-1; no clear D gene. V was pared by 2 bases and J by 3 bases, with 2 bases between. CDR1 is GKSSPN and CDR2 is SITVG in the germline V gene. The CDR3 sequence is 11 residues long. CDR3 bases read: TGTGCCTGGAGTGTCTATGCTGAGCAGTTC. Its translation is CAWSVYAEQF. The entire CDR3 is CAWSVYAEQFF.

As concerns this clone: Germline and genes: mouse. The read is 1 residue too short to cover the CDR3 end, so that end is filled in from the germline J gene. V is TRBV3 and J is TRBJ2-4; the match to TRBD2 covers 9 bases. Germline V CDR1 and CDR2: SNHLY, FYNGKV (reference sequence). The trim removed 3 bases at V and 0 bases at J, leaving 4 bases unmatched. This CDR3 spans 16 amino acids. The part of the CDR3 DNA that was read is TGTGCCAGCAGCTTCTACTGGGGGGAGAGTCAAAACACCTTGTAC. It specifies CASSFYWGESQNTLY. The full CDR3 protein is CASSFYWGESQNTLYF.

With regard to this clone: Gene names follow the mouse nomenclature. The read terminates 1 residue ahead of where the CDR3 ends, so the germline J gene completes it. The rearrangement links TRBV31 to TRBJ2-3; D ambiguous. V was trimmed by 0 bases and J by 0 bases, leaving 10 bases between them. CDR1 GKSSPN and CDR2 SITVG come from the germline V gene. The CDR3 runs to 15 residues. The covered CDR3 bases are TGTGCCTGGAGTCTGGGGTCATCTAGTGCAGAAACGCTGTAT. Its translation is CAWSLGSSSAETLY. The CDR3 as a whole reads CAWSLGSSSAETLYF.

As regards this clone: Gene names are mouse gene names. The CDR3 end lies 1 residue beyond the end of the read and is filled in from the germline J gene. The same CDR3 can be traced to other DNA sequences in this sample. The chain joins TRBV13-1 to TRBJ2-7; D remains ambiguous. Trimming shortened V by 2 bases and J by 4 bases, and 4 bases separated the two germline ends. CDR1 is NSHNY, CDR2 SYGAGN, per germline. There are 11 residues in the CDR3. Incomplete CDR3 DNA: TGTGCCAGCAGTGAAGGGTATGAACAGTAC. Encoded protein: CASSEGYEQY. From start to end, the CDR3 is CASSEGYEQYF.

To note about this clone: The gene names given are mouse names. The read terminates 1 residue ahead of where the CDR3 ends, so the germline J gene completes it. The gene calls are TRBV13-2 and TRBJ1-1; 7 bases fit TRBD1. V trimming: 1 base; J trimming: 4 bases; junction bases outside the gene matches: 1. This CDR3 comprises 13 residues. CDR1 and CDR2 from the germline V gene are NNHNN and SYGAGS (reference sequence). The covered CDR3 bases are TGTGCCAGCGGTGATAGGACAGGCACAGAAGTCTTC. Protein product: CASGDRTGTEVF. The complete CDR3 reads CASGDRTGTEVFF.

Points on this clone: The gene symbols are mouse symbols. The read is 1 residue too short to cover the CDR3 end, so that end is filled in from the germline J gene. The sample contains more than one DNA sequence encoding this CDR3. The rearrangement uses TRBV17 and TRBJ2-7; the D is unclear. Between the trimmed V and J ends, which lost 4 bases and 3 bases, there was a span of 4 bases. Germline-derived CDR1 and CDR2 are MNHDT and YYDKIL. This CDR3 is built from 11 residues. CDR3 DNA, as far as it was read: TGTGCTAGCAGTACCAACTATGAACAGTAC. This encodes CASSTNYEQY. The CDR3 reads in full as CASSTNYEQYF.

This clone was recorded a few times. Gene names and germline refer to mouse. The sequenced fragment ends 1 residue before the CDR3 boundary, so the rest is inferred from the germline J gene. J is TRBJ2-1 and V is TRBV13-2, with 11 bases that match TRBD2. CDR1 and CDR2 (germline): NNHNN, SYGAGS (reference sequence). V lost 0 bases to trimming and J lost 4 bases; unmatched junction nucleotides: 3. The CDR3 length is 16 residues. This chain's CDR3 is CASGDDRDWGYAEQFF. CDR3 DNA (partial): TGTGCCAGCGGTGATGACCGGGACTGGGGGTATGCTGAGCAGTTC.

Details on this clone: Gene names are mouse gene names. The read terminates 1 residue ahead of where the CDR3 ends, so the germline J gene completes it. This chain uses TRBV13-1 with TRBJ2-5; 7 nucleotides match TRBD2. CDR3 length: 13 amino acids. V was pared by 4 bases and J by 4 bases, with 3 bases of the junction left unmatched. Germline values: CDR1 NSHNY, CDR2 SYGAGN. CDR3: CASSIGLEDTQYF. CDR3 DNA (partial): TGTGCCAGCAGTATCGGACTGGAAGACACCCAGTAC.

Of note for this clone: Mouse germline and gene names are used. Sequencing ends 1 residue short of the CDR3 end; the germline J gene provides the rest. The rearrangement joins TRBV5 to TRBJ1-2, with 7 bases fitting TRBD1. The trim removed 0 bases at V and 0 bases at J, leaving 1 base unmatched. The CDR3 runs 15 residues. The germline CDR1 and CDR2 sequences are LGHNA and YNLKQL (reference sequence). The part of the CDR3 DNA that was read is TGTGCCAGCAGCCAAGATGGGACAGCAAACTCCGACTACACC. Amino acid sequence: CASSQDGTANSDYT. The CDR3 as a whole reads CASSQDGTANSDYTF.